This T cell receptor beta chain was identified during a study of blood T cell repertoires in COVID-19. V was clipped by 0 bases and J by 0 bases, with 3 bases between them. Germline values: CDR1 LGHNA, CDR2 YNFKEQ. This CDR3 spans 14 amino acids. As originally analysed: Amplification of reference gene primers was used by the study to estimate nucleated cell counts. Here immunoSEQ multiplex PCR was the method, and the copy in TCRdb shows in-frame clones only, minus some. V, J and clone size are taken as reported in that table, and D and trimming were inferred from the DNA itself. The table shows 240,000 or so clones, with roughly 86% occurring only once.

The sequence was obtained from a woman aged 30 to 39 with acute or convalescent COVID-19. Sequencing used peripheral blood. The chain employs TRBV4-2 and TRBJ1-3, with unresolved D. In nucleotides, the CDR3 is TGTGCCAGCAGCCAAGACCTCTCTGGAAACACCATATATTTT. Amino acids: CASSQDLSGNTIYF.